Presented here are 32 T cell receptor beta chains from one specimen sequenced in a study of blood T cell repertoires in COVID-19. The method was immunoSEQ multiplex PCR; TCRdb's version includes in-frame clones alone and lacks a portion of them. The profile shows about 260,000 clones, 85% to 90% of them singletons. The sample was peripheral blood. These receptors all come from a woman aged 40 to 50 with acute or convalescent COVID-19.

The rearrangement uses TRBV9 and TRBJ2-5; D possibly corresponds to TRBD2 (6 bases). V was pared by 0 bases and J by 2 bases, with 14 bases between. From germline, CDR1 is SGDLS and CDR2 YYNGEE. CDR3 length: 16 residues. CDR3 amino acids: CASSVGGRGGQETQYF. The CDR3 DNA sequence: TGTGCCAGCAGCGTAGGGGGTCGGGGAGGTCAAGAGACCCAGTACTTC.

This chain uses TRBV25-1 with TRBJ1-6; D remains unclear. Trimming stripped 6 bases from V and 10 bases from J, with 13 bases between. The length of the CDR3 is 13 residues. Looked up from germline, CDR1 is MGHDK and CDR2 is SYGVNS. The CDR3 coding sequence is TGTGCCAGCAGGCAAGCGATTGGGTCACCCCTCCACTTT. It specifies CASRQAIGSPLHF. The full variable domain, completed using reference TRBV25-1 and TRBJ1-6, is EADIYQTPRYLVIGTGKKITLECSQTMGHDKMYWYQQDPGMELHLIHYSYGVNSTEKGDLSSESTVSRIRTEHFPLTLESARPSHTSQYLCASRQAIGSPLHFGNGTRLTVT.

This rearrangement joins TRBV25-1 to TRBJ1-6, with 10 positions matching TRBD1. Per germline, CDR1 MGHDK and CDR2 SYGVNS. CDR3 length: 16 amino acids. Trimming cost V 5 bases and J 10 bases; bases outside gene matches: 11. This CDR3 reads CASSSPVGQGRSPLHF. The DNA of the CDR3 is TGTGCCAGCAGTTCCCCCGTGGGACAGGGGAGGTCACCCCTCCACTTT.

V usage is TRBV6-6 and J usage is TRBJ1-1; TRBD1 matches 8 bases. This CDR3 has 15 residues. Germline V gives CDR1 MNHNY, CDR2 SVGAGI (reference sequence). V shed 6 bases and J 2 bases; nucleotides not matched to a gene: 8. The CDR3 sequence is CASSQPGQGNTEAFF. CDR3 DNA: TGTGCCAGCAGCCAACCCGGACAGGGTAACACTGAAGCTTTCTTT.

The chain joins TRBV27 to TRBJ1-2; no firm D call. Germline CDR1 is MNHEY and CDR2 is SMNVEV (reference sequence). V was trimmed by 0 bases and J by 8 bases, leaving 13 bases between them. CDR3 size: 14 residues. CDR3 bases: TGTGCCAGCAGTTTATCGGTCGGGTACCGGGGCTACACCTTC. Its protein product is CASSLSVGYRGYTF.

This clone was counted between two and nine times. The V and J genes are TRBV20-1 and TRBJ1-2; unclear D gene. The CDR3 covers 11 residues. V lost 6 bases to trimming and J lost 5 bases, with 10 bases between them. Germline lookup yields CDR1 DFQATT and CDR2 SNEGSKA (reference sequence). The CDR3 loop reads CSANTEYGYTF. As DNA, the CDR3 is TGCAGTGCCAATACAGAGTATGGCTACACCTTC.

A single count supports this clone. The chain links TRBV19 to TRBJ1-5; 7 positions agree with TRBD1. Trimming cost V 4 bases and J 6 bases; bases outside gene matches: 12. The CDR3 extends over 16 amino acids. Looked up from germline, CDR1 is LNHDA and CDR2 is SQIVND (reference sequence). The chain's CDR3 is CASSKTGILFIQPQHF. CDR3 nucleotides: TGTGCCAGTAGTAAGACAGGGATCCTCTTTATTCAGCCCCAGCATTTT.

V and J are TRBV3-1 (or the pseudogene TRBV3-2) and TRBJ2-1, with 7 bases lining up with TRBD1. V shed 3 bases and J 12 bases; nucleotides not matched to a gene: 20. This CDR3 contains 17 residues. From germline, CDR1 is LGHDT and CDR2 YNNKEL (reference sequence). The CDR3 DNA reads TGTGCCAGCAGCCACAACACGGGACAGCAAAGAGGAAGGTGGCAGTTCTTC. It codes for CASSHNTGQQRGRWQFF.

This clone was found once. The CDR3 nucleotides read TGTGCCAGCAGCCAGAAGTTCCAGCTACCGACCCGGGTCCCCTACGAGCAGTACGTC. Its translation is CASSQKFQLPTRVPYEQYV. The rearrangement uses TRBV14 and TRBJ2-7; no clear D gene. The V gene lost 3 bases and the J gene lost 2 bases, with 26 bases spanning the gap. The CDR3 totals 19 residues. Germline CDR1 and CDR2: SGHDN and FVKESK.

This rearrangement joins TRBV18 to TRBJ2-2; a weak D match, TRBD1 (6 bases). V dropped 6 bases and J dropped 5 bases, with 19 bases sitting between them. Per germline, CDR1 KGHSH and CDR2 LQKENI. This CDR3 contains 16 residues. The CDR3 sequence: CASSPNRALGTGELFF. CDR3 nucleotides: TGTGCCAGCTCTCCGAACAGGGCACTTGGGACCGGGGAGCTGTTTTTT.

The chain's CDR3 is CASSGPGASGGAKAEATQYF. The CDR3 region has the DNA TGCGCCAGCAGTGGACCCGGAGCTAGCGGGGGGGCCAAGGCCGAAGCGACGCAGTATTTT. The chain has TRBV10-2 and TRBJ2-3; TRBD2 matches at 12 bases. The J segment lost 9 bases and the V segment lost 4 bases, leaving 23 bases of the junction unmatched. The germline gives CDR1 WSHSY, CDR2 SAAADI. The CDR3 contains 20 residues.

The genes are TRBV6-5 and TRBJ1-1; 7 bases match TRBD1. V lost 4 bases, J lost 8 bases, and 7 bases stayed unmatched. CDR3 length: 13 residues. Germline loops: CDR1 MNHEY, CDR2 SVGAGI. The CDR3 coding sequence is TGTGCCAGCAGTTCCTGGACAGGCCGAGAAGCTTTCTTT. It specifies CASSSWTGREAFF.

The chain joins TRBV5-1 to TRBJ1-2; TRBD1 matches at 7 bases. Germline CDR1 reads SGHRS; CDR2 reads YFSETQ. J gave up 2 bases and V 4 bases, and 5 bases lay outside the gene matches. This CDR3 is built from 14 residues. The CDR3 DNA is TGCGCCAGCAGCACTCCGGGACAGAACTATGGCTACACCTTC. As protein: CASSTPGQNYGYTF.

The CDR3 is CSASRSRGGSDTQYF. For the CDR3, the DNA is TGCAGTGCTAGTAGGTCCCGGGGGGGCAGTGATACGCAGTATTTT. This chain joins TRBV20-1 and TRBJ2-3; the match to TRBD2 covers 8 bases. Germline assignment: CDR1 DFQATT and CDR2 SNEGSKA (reference sequence). CDR3 size: 15 residues. V dropped 3 bases and J dropped 6; count of bases not matched to a gene: 11.

The gene calls are TRBV3-1 (or the pseudogene TRBV3-2) and TRBJ1-2, with D maybe TRBD1 (5 bases). The CDR3 has 13 amino acids. Trimming took 4 bases from V and 6 from J, leaving 12 bases between them. Germline CDR1 is LGHDT and CDR2 is YNNKEL (reference sequence). CDR3 residues: CASSLLGEDGYTF. CDR3 DNA sequence: TGTGCCAGCAGCCTCTTGGGGGAGGATGGCTACACCTTC.

This chain uses TRBV19 with TRBJ2-3; 7 bases are shared with TRBD1. The germline gives CDR1 LNHDA, CDR2 SQIVND (reference sequence). The CDR3 extends over 16 amino acids. Trimming at V came to 5 bases and at J to 2 bases, leaving 10 bases not matched to a gene. The chain's CDR3 is CASSLWTGVLTDTQYF. CDR3 in DNA: TGTGCCAGTAGTCTATGGACAGGAGTACTCACAGATACGCAGTATTTT.

This CDR3 is CASSEYFDSLNTGELFF. CDR3 DNA: TGTGCCAGCAGTGAATATTTCGACAGCTTAAACACCGGGGAGCTGTTTTTT. The chain carries TRBV25-1 and TRBJ2-2; D perhaps matches TRBD1 (5 bases). The germline V and J ends were trimmed by 0 bases and 2 bases, with 13 bases remaining between them. CDR1 MGHDK and CDR2 SYGVNS come from the germline V gene. CDR3 size: 17 residues.

The J gene is TRBJ1-6, the V gene TRBV6-5; 7 bases agree with TRBD1. The CDR3 has 14 residues. The J segment lost 7 bases and the V segment lost 10 bases, leaving 10 bases of the junction unmatched. In germline, CDR1 is MNHEY, CDR2 SVGAGI. The CDR3 spells CATKNRGDNSPLHF. The CDR3 DNA reads as TGTGCCACCAAGAACAGGGGAGACAATTCACCCCTCCACTTT.

The CDR3 protein is CASKGLAGGPSTDTQYF. For the CDR3, the DNA is TGTGCCAGCAAGGGACTAGCGGGGGGACCTAGCACAGATACGCAGTATTTT. The chain combines TRBV28 with TRBJ2-3; 15 bases map to TRBD2. Trimming at V came to 7 bases and at J to 0 bases, leaving 5 bases not matched to a gene. This CDR3 is built from 17 residues. Looked up from germline, CDR1 is MDHEN and CDR2 is SYDVKM.

The chain has TRBV5-1 and TRBJ1-2; tentatively, D is TRBD1 (5 bases). Germline V lookup: CDR1 SGHRS, CDR2 YFSETQ. This CDR3 is 14 amino acids long. Trimming took off 4 bases at V and 8 bases at J, with 18 bases between the two ends. The CDR3 sequence is CASSQGTEGTGYTF. The CDR3 nucleotides read TGCGCCAGCAGCCAAGGGACGGAGGGGACCGGCTACACCTTC.

This rearrangement joins TRBV19 to TRBJ1-1; TRBD1 matches at 9 bases. The V gene's germline CDR1 is LNHDA and CDR2 SQIVND (reference sequence). The V segment lost 5 bases and the J segment 1 base; nucleotides outside the gene matches: 2. The CDR3 is made up of 14 amino acids. The CDR3 sequence: CASSWGQGNTEAFF. Written as DNA, the CDR3 is TGTGCCAGTAGTTGGGGACAGGGGAACACTGAAGCTTTCTTT.

The genes are TRBV7-6 and TRBJ1-3; the match to TRBD1 covers 9 bases. With 3 bases clipped from V and 3 bases from J, the junction kept 12 bases outside the gene matches. The CDR3 sequence is 18 residues long. CDR1 and CDR2 (germline): SGHVS, FNYEAQ. The CDR3 loop reads CASSFGTRTGVIGNTIYF. CDR3 nucleotides: TGTGCCAGCAGCTTCGGTACCCGGACAGGGGTTATTGGAAACACCATATATTTT. The whole variable domain, remainder taken from reference TRBV7-6 and TRBJ1-3, is GAGVSQSPRYKVTKRGQDVALRCDPISGHVSLYWYRQALGQGPEFLTYFNYEAQQDKSGLPNDRFSAERPEGSISTLTIQRTEQRDSAMYRCASSFGTRTGVIGNTIYFGEGSWLTVV.

This clone was detected only once. The chain carries TRBV4-1 and TRBJ1-2, with 9 bases that match TRBD1. Looked up from germline, CDR1 is MGHRA and CDR2 is YSYEKL. This CDR3 spans 17 amino acids. V gave up 0 bases and J gave up 4 bases; unmatched junction bases: 9. CDR3 region: CASSQDLRDRERYGYTF. CDR3 nucleotide sequence: TGCGCCAGCAGCCAAGATCTCCGGGACAGGGAACGCTATGGCTACACCTTC.

This rearrangement joins TRBV18 to TRBJ1-3; perhaps TRBD1 as D (6 bases). The CDR3 covers 16 residues. Germline loops: CDR1 KGHSH, CDR2 LQKENI. Trimming removed 6 bases at V and 1 base at J, with 16 bases between. The DNA of the CDR3 is TGTGCCAGCTCCCTCGAGGGACATACGTCTGGAAACACCATATATTTT. This codes for CASSLEGHTSGNTIYF.

The rearrangement uses TRBV7-8 and TRBJ1-3, with D unresolved. Germline V lookup: CDR1 SGHVS, CDR2 FQNEAQ. Trimming cost V 5 bases and J 4 bases, with 21 bases left between them. CDR3 length: 17 residues. The chain's CDR3 is CASSSPWEVAGGNTIYF. DNA for the CDR3: TGTGCCAGCAGCAGCCCCTGGGAGGTCGCTGGAGGAAACACCATATATTTT.

This chain uses TRBV2 with TRBJ1-2, with a weak D call TRBD1 (6 bases). The CDR3 loop spans 15 amino acids. CDR1 is SNHLY, CDR2 FYNNEI, per germline. V gave up 7 bases and J gave up 2 bases, with 17 bases separating them. This CDR3 is CASNPTGYGNYGYTF. CDR3 nucleotide sequence: TGTGCCAGCAACCCTACAGGGTATGGGAACTATGGCTACACCTTC.

The chain combines TRBV30 with TRBJ1-6; D unclear. In germline, CDR1 is GTSNPN, CDR2 SVGIG (reference sequence). The length of the CDR3 is 14 residues. V lost 0 bases to trimming and J lost 14 bases, with 17 bases between them. The CDR3 DNA is TGTGCCTGGAGTGTTTCCCAGGCTTTAAGGACCCTCCACTTT. Amino acid sequence: CAWSVSQALRTLHF.

This clone has a single count. The rearrangement links TRBV7-8 to TRBJ2-5; D gene ambiguous. This CDR3 comprises 13 residues. Germline CDR1 SGHVS, CDR2 FQNEAQ. V lost 5 bases, J lost 4 bases, and 11 bases lay in between. CDR3 coding DNA: TGTGCCAGCAGCCGAGCCCAACTAGAGACCCAGTACTTC. As protein: CASSRAQLETQYF.

This clone was observed a single time. This sequence joins TRBV24-1 and TRBJ1-5; 8 nucleotides align to TRBD1. CDR1 is KGHDR and CDR2 is SFDVKD in the germline V gene. The trim removed 3 bases at V and 6 bases at J, leaving 9 bases unmatched. The CDR3 runs 16 residues. CDR3 region: CATSDGTRGRFQPQHF. CDR3 DNA: TGTGCCACCAGTGATGGAACCAGGGGGCGCTTTCAGCCCCAGCATTTT.

The V and J genes are TRBV5-6 and TRBJ1-1; 10 bases are shared with TRBD1. The CDR3 consists of 16 residues. Trimming removed 4 bases from V and 1 base from J; junction bases left unmatched: 7. Germline CDR1 and CDR2: SGHDT and YYEEEE. CDR3 protein: CASSVTGGWGNTEAFF. In nucleotides, the CDR3 is TGTGCCAGCAGCGTGACAGGGGGCTGGGGGAACACTGAAGCTTTCTTT.

This chain connects TRBV6-1 to TRBJ1-2; no definite D call. Deletions cut 1 base from V and 14 bases from J, with 11 bases between. The CDR3 has 11 amino acids. CDR1 and CDR2 (germline): MNHNS, SASEGT. The CDR3 region is CASSEELARTF. The CDR3 bases are TGTGCCAGCAGTGAAGAGCTTGCCCGGACCTTC.

The rearrangement joins TRBV27 to TRBJ1-6; TRBD1 aligns across 7 bases. The CDR3 sequence is 15 residues long. J lost 9 bases, V lost 3 bases, and 8 bases had no gene match. Germline assignment: CDR1 MNHEY and CDR2 SMNVEV (reference sequence). The chain's CDR3 is CASSFRTGVGSPLHF. CDR3 coding DNA: TGTGCCAGCAGTTTCCGCACAGGGGTTGGTTCACCCCTCCACTTT.